This T cell receptor beta chain was identified in a study of T cells in tuberculosis. Notes on the study in general: The TCR-beta difference was not significant; alpha differences partly reflected length. Active tuberculosis TCR-alpha repertoires lay closer to GMM-specific TCRs than IGRA-negative controls, suggesting clonal expansion.

Some clones are missing from TCRdb's copy, which holds only in-frame ones; the method was immunoSEQ multiplex PCR. This table holds roughly 29,000 clones, roughly 93% found once. The CDR3 is 19 amino acids. Germline CDR1 is SEHNR and CDR2 is FQNEAQ (reference sequence). This clone occurred once. Its antigen is unknown. The junction and the germline gene differ at one end; a read error may be behind it. Each clinical donor contributed on average roughly 90,000 T cells from unsorted cryopreserved PBMC. The source of this sequence is a donor under 30 with latent tuberculosis or without tuberculosis infection. The sample comprised PBMCs. The gene calls are TRBV7-9 and TRBJ1-1, with TRBD1 identical over 9 bases. The CDR3 sequence is CASSPVGRTGALLNAEAFF. CDR3 coding DNA: TGTGCCAGCAGCCCAGTGGGAAGGACAGGGGCCCTCCTGAACGCTGAAGCTTTCTTT.